This T cell receptor (beta chain) was captured by sequencing in a study of blood T cells in healthy people across ages. Overall study results and limits: The fall in TCR beta diversity per million T cells was roughly linear with age.

Comments on this clonotype: Its specificity is unknown.

Trimming took 1 base from V and 8 from J, leaving 9 bases between them. Germline V lookup: CDR1 SGHDN, CDR2 FVKESK. There are 13 residues in the CDR3. Drawing of peripheral blood yielded 7.5 to 10 milliliters from each donor. The total RNA that was extracted per sample amounted to at least 5.5 micrograms. Primed by a sample-barcoded 5' primer and a J-beta primer mix, a second PCR proceeded for roughly 6 to 12 cycles. One entry per CDR3 protein results from TCRdb running MiXCR on the 5' RACE reads. The sample lists 1.5 million to 1.8 million distinct CDR3 sequences; around 40% were seen once. The chain uses TRBV14 and TRBJ2-1; D gene unclear. The material sequenced was blood. The receptor's source is a woman aged 18-29 years in good health. Here the CDR3 reads CASSQAGRDEQFF. The CDR3 DNA reads TGTGCCAGCAGCCAAGCAGGTCGGGATGAGCAGTTCTTC. Full variable domain (missing parts from reference TRBV14 and TRBJ2-1): EAGVTQFPSHSVIEKGQTVTLRCDPISGHDNLYWYRRVMGKEIKFLLHFVKESKQDESGMPNNRFLAERTGGTYSTLKVQPAELEDSGVYFCASSQAGRDEQFFGPGTRLTVL.